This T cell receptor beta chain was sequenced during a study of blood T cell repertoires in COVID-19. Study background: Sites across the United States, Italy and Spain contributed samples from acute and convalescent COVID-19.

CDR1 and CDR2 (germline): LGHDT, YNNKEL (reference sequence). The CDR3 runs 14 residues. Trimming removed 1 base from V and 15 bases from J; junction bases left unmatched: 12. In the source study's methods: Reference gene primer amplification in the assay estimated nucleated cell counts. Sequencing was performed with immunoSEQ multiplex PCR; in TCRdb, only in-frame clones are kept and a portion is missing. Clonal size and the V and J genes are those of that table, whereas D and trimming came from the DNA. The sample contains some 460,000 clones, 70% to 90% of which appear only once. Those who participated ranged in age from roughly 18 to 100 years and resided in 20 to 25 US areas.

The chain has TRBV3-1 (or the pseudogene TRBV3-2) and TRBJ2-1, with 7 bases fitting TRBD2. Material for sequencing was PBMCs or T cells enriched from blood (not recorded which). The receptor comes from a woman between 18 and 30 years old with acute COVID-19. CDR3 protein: CASSQGSRRETRFF. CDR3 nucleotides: TGTGCCAGCAGCCAAGGTTCAAGGCGGGAGACTCGGTTCTTC.